This T cell receptor (beta chain) was identified in a study of cytomegalovirus exposure and HLA in healthy donors (dated by TCRdb to 2016 to 2017). About the investigation overall: An earlier analysis of 587 of the donors reported approximately 300 Gb of sequence data and 117 million unique TCR beta sequences from 150 million to 200 million T cells. Class I and class II HLA loci were covered by the typing at four-digit resolution. Typing coverage varied by locus: about 620-640 donors for A, B, C, DRB1 and DQB1; approximately 520 for DQA1; more than 600 for DPA1; approximately 470 for DPB1. Among approximately 370 genotyped donors of the cohort, an average of approximately 200,000 unique TCR beta nucleotide sequences was sequenced per donor, of which about 19% were non-productive. In a later analysis, previously published TCR beta repertoires from about 670 donors were re-analyzed and high-resolution HLA genotyping was added so that TCR occurrence patterns could be studied. The study combined high-throughput TCR immunosequencing, statistical association of individual TCRs with disease status, and machine learning to predict cytomegalovirus infection status. The later analysis used no new phenotypic data to find candidate immune exposures, relying instead on TCR beta sequences and their occurrence across donors. Among the approximately 420 genotyped donors, approximately 81% belonged to the genetic ancestry cluster associated with self-reported Caucasian donors. The study used immunosequencing to profile the T cell repertoires of around 600 subjects and linked those repertoires to cytomegalovirus serostatus. Approximately 300 gigabases of sequencing data and about 92 million unique TCR sequences made up an early release that covered approximately 620 HLA-typed donors. Because of strong linkage in the cohort, five DR-DQ haplotypes were treated as single units for association and clustering. A later genetic analysis took genome-wide SNP genotypes for about 55% of the 666 donors and used that subset as a discovery cohort. To decide whether each TCR beta V gene segment behaved as functional or pseudogenic, an earlier analysis of fewer than 750 of the donors relied on high-throughput TCR beta sequencing. A separate validation cohort of roughly 120 different subjects was used in addition to the approximately 610-subject first cohort. Alongside the repertoire data, information on donor age, sex, ethnicity and CMV serostatus was compiled. Every repertoire in the discovery cohort had been generated on one and the same sequencing platform. The study aimed to test whether cataloging public T cell receptors could reveal signatures of past pathogen exposure.

Deletion took 2 bases off V and 0 bases off J, with a span of 15 bases between the germline ends. The CDR1 and CDR2 encoded by the germline V gene (reference sequence) are SGHNT and YYREEE. CDR3 length: 17 amino acids, cysteine to phenylalanine. Here the CDR3 DNA is all that survives: 51 bases in frame from base 1. The cohort comprised around 690 healthy bone marrow donors. All cohort members were sampled while nominally healthy, although unrecorded immune exposures were likely present. The donor was CMV seropositive and was included in the group of 290 or so seropositive cohort members. A peripheral blood sample was provided by each donor, and peripheral blood mononuclear cells were used for TCR beta sequencing. The Qiagen DNeasy Blood Extraction Kit was used to extract genomic DNA from the blood cell samples. General findings and caveats noted by the study authors: A later genetic analysis associated a missense DCLRE1C variant with V-gene and J-gene trimming of TCR beta chains, and an independent cohort replicated the association. A later genetic analysis reported fewer N-insertions in productive TCRs among donors in an Asian-associated ancestry cluster than the roughly 670-donor mean. Because counts were too low, some 17 rarely observed V segments, including chromosome 9 orphons, were excluded from the earlier analysis of several hundred of the donors. Three of the identified cytomegalovirus-associated TCR beta chains were confirmed in vitro to be specific for cytomegalovirus antigens. Broadly in line with IMGT annotations, most TCR beta V segments showed up in productive rearrangements about 87% or about 30% of the time in an earlier analysis of a few hundred of the donors. A later analysis associated 16,951 TCR beta sequences with specific HLA alleles at a false discovery rate of 0.05. The presence/absence analyses assumed that sequencing depth was roughly uniform across donors, and that assumption may not be true. Correlated functional status among segregating V segments might reflect linkage disequilibrium, but an unknown experimental factor could not be ruled out. A further reported finding was that TCR beta sequences accurately predicted the HLA-A and HLA-B alleles for most subjects in the first cohort. This cohort had only TCR beta chains sequenced, and the lack of alpha or paired-chain data limited which features could be detected. According to a later analysis, TCR association rates differed among HLA loci, with DRB1 alleles showing the most associated TCRs and HLA-C alleles showing the fewest. Across donors, most TCR sequences were observed very rarely, whereas some public TCRs were present in many individuals. In a later analysis, HLA-associated TCR beta chains were found to be more clonally expanded and to have lower generation probabilities than equally common non-associated chains. Some IMGT-functional V segments, including TRBV6-2 and TRBV6-3, could not be told apart with the 87-base-pair reads, so those segments were excluded. The classifier was reported to diagnose cytomegalovirus status with high specificity and sensitivity in both the original and validation cohorts. Immune exposure information for the cohort was limited to CMV serostatus. Most CMV-associated TCR beta chains appeared to be HLA-restricted in a later analysis, and the HLA associations seemed to be driven largely by CMV exposure. In a later analysis, several top co-occurrence clusters were reported to appear linked to parvovirus B19, influenza, CMV and Epstein-Barr virus. The authors suggested that the approach could potentially be extended to other disease states and immunological phenotypes. When HLA alleles, especially DR and DQ, strongly co-occurred, attributing TCR associations to individual alleles was difficult. Because some donors lacked HLA typing at each locus, the association tests relied only on the typed subset. In the study, some 160 TCR beta chains were listed as associated with cytomegalovirus. The sequencing pipeline was judged likely to have produced a cluster of highly shared sequence variants as a technical artifact.

Receptor amplification or capture employed the immunoSEQ multiplex PCR assay. The multiplex PCR relied on a mix of 60 forward primers for TCR Vbeta segments and 13 reverse primers for TCR Jbeta segments. The CDR3 region of rearranged TCR beta genes was amplified from genomic DNA by a multiplex PCR assay. The Illumina HiSeq System was used to sequence the amplified TCR beta libraries as 87-base-pair reads. The paper's processing steps were these. In a later analysis, roughly 80 million unique TCR beta chains were counted across the approximately 670 repertoires, and about 10 million of these chains were shared by at least two donors. Raw reads were error-corrected and collapsed into unique sequences by a nearest-neighbor algorithm in which closely related sequences were merged to remove PCR and sequencing errors. V, D and J gene segments were assigned by aligning CDR3 sequences to IMGT reference sequences. Each retained sequence needed at least a six-nucleotide match to both a V gene segment and a J gene segment. Rearrangements were classified as productive when the CDR3 lacked stop codons and remained in frame with V and J, and all other rearrangements were classified as non-productive. Following IMGT convention, CDR3 was defined as the stretch from the second conserved V-encoded cysteine up to the conserved J-encoded phenylalanine. In an earlier analysis of around 600 of the donors, sequences lacking an unambiguous match to a single V gene segment were excluded. In an earlier analysis of 587 of the donors, V segments were called functional above 56.7% productive rearrangements and were called segregating when the between-donor standard deviation exceeded 5%. To diagnose cytomegalovirus status from the catalog of TCR beta chain sequences, a statistical classification framework was built. In a later analysis, TCR nucleotide sequences were compared against IMGT/GENE-DB human TR gene sequences so that V and J genes could be assigned. The TCRdist pipeline was used in a later analysis to assign CDR3 sequences and most-parsimonious VDJ recombination scenarios. A later analysis defined each TCR beta chain by its CDR3 amino acid sequence plus V-gene family, and excluded reads lacking a unique V-gene family. To address suspected cross-contamination and a sequencing artifact, a later analysis removed roughly 580 highly shared, low-generation-probability nucleotide sequences. In a later analysis, a clonal expansion index for each public chain was calculated from normalized within-repertoire ranks of inferred template counts. Generation probabilities in a later analysis came from a VDJ recombination model fitted to out-of-frame rearrangements, and those results were checked against IGoR. A later analysis scored TCR-TCR, TCR-HLA and TCR-CMV co-occurrence with hypergeometric tests, applying a repertoire-size bias correction to TCR pairs. False discovery rates were estimated in a later analysis by permuting HLA or CMV assignments 20 times. In a later analysis, co-occurring TCRs were grouped using DBSCAN, with TCRdist sequence similarity added in when clustering inside HLA-allele-positive subsets. Repertoires with fewer than 30,000 or more than 120,000 public chains, plus five repertoires with anomalous nucleotide sharing, were excluded from co-occurrence clustering. TCRdb took over this immuneACCESS table, retaining in-frame rearrangements with V and J assigned. Such tables are incomplete; in checked studies, under half of the missing clones stem from an unresolved V gene, and the remainder is unexplained. That table supplies the V and J calls and clone size; D and trimming were determined from the DNA. The sample table lists 80,000 to 100,000 clones, roughly three quarters of them with a count of one. The ten biggest clones cover about 3.1% of the sample.

About this clone: What this receptor recognizes is not known. Base-call qualities are not available, and no considerably larger clone is one nucleotide away.

The V gene is TRBV5-4 and the J gene is TRBJ1-3; no confident D gene assignment can be made. The sequenced sample was PBMCs. The receptor was isolated from a male donor in good health and CMV-seropositive. In nucleotide form, the sequence is TGTGCCAGCAGCTTTCGGTCCGGCGGCACCTCTGGAAACACCATATATTTT. Its amino acids are CASSFRSGGTSGNTIYF.